Listed here are 16 T cell receptor beta chains from one sample, sequenced in a study of blood T cells in healthy people across ages. A J-beta primer mix and a sample-barcoded 5' primer were used in a second PCR of about 7 to 12 cycles. Each CDR3 protein is one row after TCRdb ran MiXCR on the 5' RACE reads. The table has more than 500,000 distinct CDR3 sequences, approximately 27% seen once. The source material was blood. All receptors derive from a woman between 70 and 85 years old in good health.

This sequence joins TRBV10-2 and TRBJ2-5, with TRBD1 as a possible D gene (6 bases). The DNA end is a closer match to TRBJ2-7, so the J assignment may be wrong. Germline V gene data show CDR1 as WSHSY and CDR2 as SAAADI. This CDR3 region has 14 residues. In DNA, the CDR3 is TGCGCCAGCAGGCAAGGGGGTCCTGCCTACGAGCAGTACTTC. Its protein product is CASRQGGPAYEQYF.

This clonotype has more than one count but fewer than ten. This chain joins TRBV12-3 or TRBV12-4 and TRBJ2-2; D gene unclear. The CDR3 contains 15 residues. Trimming removed 6 bases at V and 2 bases at J, with 13 bases between. The CDR3 region has the DNA TGTGCCAGCAGCCCCTTAGAGGACAACACCGGGGAGCTGTTTTTT. Protein product: CASSPLEDNTGELFF.

This chain links TRBV5-1 with TRBJ2-2; D is undetermined. The CDR3 totals 14 residues. Between the trimmed V and J ends, which lost 5 bases and 1 base, there was a span of 9 bases. Germline assignment: CDR1 SGHRS and CDR2 YFSETQ. The CDR3 here is CASSSLGNTGELFF. In DNA, the CDR3 is TGCGCCAGCAGTTCCCTAGGGAACACCGGGGAGCTGTTTTTT.

V gene TRBV9 combines with J gene TRBJ1-2; 7 positions agree with TRBD1. With 4 bases clipped from V and 5 bases from J, the junction kept 14 bases outside the gene matches. The CDR3 spans 16 residues. Germline CDR1 reads SGDLS; CDR2 reads YYNGEE. The CDR3 spells CASSPPPGTVGYGYTF. In nucleotides, the CDR3 is TGTGCCAGCAGCCCACCTCCCGGGACAGTAGGTTATGGCTACACCTTC.

Only a few counts were recorded for this clonotype. The chain uses TRBV12-3 or TRBV12-4 and TRBJ2-6, with TRBD1 identical over 7 bases. V dropped 6 bases and J dropped 0; count of bases not matched to a gene: 11. The CDR3 totals 18 residues. The CDR3 sequence: CASSGRQGPRSGANVLTF. Written as DNA, the CDR3 is TGTGCCAGCAGCGGACGACAGGGACCCCGCTCTGGGGCCAACGTCCTGACTTTC.

This clonotype was found a few times. V gene TRBV2 combines with J gene TRBJ2-7, with TRBD2 matching over 8 bases. The closer fit of TRBJ2-1 to the DNA end suggests the J call may be wrong. This CDR3 is 14 amino acids long. CDR1 is SNHLY and CDR2 is FYNNEI in the germline V gene. CDR3 nucleotide sequence: TGTGCCAGCAGCGCCAGTAGCGGGATCTCTGAGCAGTTCTTC. Translating gives CASSASSGISEQFF.

The V gene is TRBV2, the J gene TRBJ2-1; 7 nucleotides match TRBD1. This CDR3 contains 12 residues. Germline V lookup: CDR1 SNHLY, CDR2 FYNNEI. With 11 bases clipped from V and 13 bases from J, the junction kept 14 bases outside the gene matches. CDR3 DNA: TGTGCCGGCCGCGAAGACAGGGAAGGACAGTTCTTC. It yields the protein CAGREDREGQFF. Full variable domain (missing parts from reference TRBV2 and TRBJ2-1): EPEVTQTPSHQVTQMGQEVILRCVPISNHLYFYWYRQILGQKVEFLVSFYNNEISEKSEIFDDQFSVERPDGSNFTLKIRSTKLEDSAMYFCAGREDREGQFFGPGTRLTVL.

There are a few counts of this clonotype. The J gene is TRBJ2-7, the V gene TRBV7-9, with D unclear. The CDR3 is 13 residues long. CDR1 SEHNR and CDR2 FQNEAQ come from the germline V gene (reference sequence). V was clipped by 7 bases and J by 1 base, with 11 bases between them. Written as DNA, the CDR3 is TGTGCCAGCACGCTTTATGGGTCCTACGAGCAGTACTTC. As protein: CASTLYGSYEQYF.

The chain has TRBV5-1 and TRBJ1-1; D unclear. The CDR3 totals 15 residues. The V gene lost 1 base and the J gene lost 1 base, with 11 bases spanning the gap. Germline CDR1 and CDR2: SGHRS and YFSETQ. The CDR3 nucleotides read TGCGCCAGCAGCTTGTGGTCCGACGGGAACACTGAAGCTTTCTTT. This translates into CASSLWSDGNTEAFF.

This clonotype was observed a handful of times. CDR3 sequence (DNA): TGCAGCGTGCGGCTGGGGCAGTTAGACGGCTACACCTTC. This sequence encodes CSVRLGQLDGYTF. The chain employs TRBV29-1 and TRBJ1-2; TRBD1 is a possible D gene (5 bases). Germline CDR1 is SQVTM and CDR2 is ANQGSEA. CDR3 length: 13 residues. The ends were cut back, 6 bases at V and 8 bases at J, with 19 bases in the middle.

This clonotype was found a few times. The chain links TRBV7-2 to TRBJ1-5; 11 bases fit TRBD1. The CDR3 extends over 15 amino acids. The germline V gene encodes CDR1 SGHTA and CDR2 FQGNSA. The trim removed 4 bases at V and 7 bases at J, leaving 6 bases unmatched. This CDR3 reads CASSSTGQGEQPQHF. DNA of the CDR3: TGTGCCAGCAGCTCCACGGGACAGGGGGAACAGCCCCAGCATTTT.

This clonotype was seen a handful of times. The genes are TRBV20-1 and TRBJ2-5; the match to TRBD1 covers 9 bases. TRBJ2-7 explains the end of the DNA better; the J call may be wrong. The CDR3 consists of 14 residues. The germline V gene has CDR1 DFQATT and CDR2 SNEGSKA (reference sequence). As DNA, the CDR3 is TGCAGTGCTGGGGGCGGGACAGGGATCAACGAGCAGTACTTC. This codes for CSAGGGTGINEQYF.

This clonotype was counted at least ten times. The chain is built from TRBV4-1 and TRBJ2-5; a possible D gene is TRBD2 (6 bases). V was clipped by 0 bases and J by 5 bases, with 19 bases between them. The germline V gene encodes CDR1 MGHRA and CDR2 YSYEKL. CDR3 size: 17 residues. In DNA form, the CDR3 reads TGCGCCAGCAGCCAAGAAGGAGGGCACCGTCGGCGGGAGACCCAGTACTTC. Its translation is CASSQEGGHRRRETQYF.

The rearrangement links TRBV11-3 to TRBJ1-2; 10 nucleotides agree with TRBD1. The junction had 8 bases not matched to a gene; V was cut back by 5 bases and J by 5 bases. Germline CDR1 and CDR2: SGHNT and YENEEA. The CDR3 extends over 15 amino acids. CDR3 in amino acids: CASSETGGSGYGYTF. The CDR3 nucleotides are TGTGCCAGCAGCGAGACAGGGGGCAGCGGGTATGGCTACACCTTC.

This clonotype was picked up a small number of times. The rearrangement uses TRBV12-3 or TRBV12-4 and TRBJ2-4, with D perhaps TRBD1 (6 bases). The V end was cut by 7 bases, the J end by 4 bases, with 11 bases between. CDR3 length: 13 residues. In DNA, the CDR3 is TGTGCCAGCACACTTACAGGGAAAAACATTCAGTACTTC. It translates to CASTLTGKNIQYF.

In regard to this clonotype: Relative to the germline gene, one junction end is altered; a read error may explain this. The chain recombines TRBV13 with TRBJ2-1, with a weak D call TRBD2 (5 bases). The CDR3 spans 13 residues. CDR1 is PRHDT and CDR2 is FYEKMQ in the germline V gene (reference sequence). The CDR3 loop reads CARSLRTYNEQFF. CDR3 coding DNA: TGTGCCAGAAGCTTAAGGACTTACAATGAGCAGTTCTTC.